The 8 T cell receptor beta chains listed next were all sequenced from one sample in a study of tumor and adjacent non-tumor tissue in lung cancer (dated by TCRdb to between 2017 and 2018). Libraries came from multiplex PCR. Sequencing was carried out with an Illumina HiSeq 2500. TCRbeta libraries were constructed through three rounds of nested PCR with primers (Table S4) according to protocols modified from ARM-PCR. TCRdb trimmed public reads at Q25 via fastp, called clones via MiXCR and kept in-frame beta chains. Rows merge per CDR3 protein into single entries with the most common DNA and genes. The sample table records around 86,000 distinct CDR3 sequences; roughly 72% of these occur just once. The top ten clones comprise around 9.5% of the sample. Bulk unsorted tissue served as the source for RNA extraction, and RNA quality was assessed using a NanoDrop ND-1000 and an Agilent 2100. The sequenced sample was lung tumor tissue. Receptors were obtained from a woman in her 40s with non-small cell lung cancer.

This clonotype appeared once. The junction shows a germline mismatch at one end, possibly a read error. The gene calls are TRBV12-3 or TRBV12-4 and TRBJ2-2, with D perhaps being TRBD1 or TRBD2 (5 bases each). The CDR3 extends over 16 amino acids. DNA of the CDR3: TGTGCCAGCATCCCGCGCAGGGCCGGGAACACTGGGGAGCTGTTTTTT. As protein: CASIPRRAGNTGELFF.

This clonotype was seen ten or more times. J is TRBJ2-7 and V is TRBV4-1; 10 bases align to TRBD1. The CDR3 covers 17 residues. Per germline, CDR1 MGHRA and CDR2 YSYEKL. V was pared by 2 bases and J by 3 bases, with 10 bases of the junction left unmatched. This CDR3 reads CASSQPRETGGIYEQYF. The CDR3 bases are TGCGCCAGCAGCCAACCCCGGGAGACAGGGGGCATCTACGAGCAGTACTTC.

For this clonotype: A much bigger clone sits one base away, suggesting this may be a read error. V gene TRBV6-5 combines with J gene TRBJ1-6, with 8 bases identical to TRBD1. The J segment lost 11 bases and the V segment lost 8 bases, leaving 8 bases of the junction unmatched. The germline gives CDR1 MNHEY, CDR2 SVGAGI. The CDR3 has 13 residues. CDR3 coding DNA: TGTGCCAGCCGGACAGGGTTATTGACACCCCTCCACTTT. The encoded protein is CASRTGLLTPLHF.

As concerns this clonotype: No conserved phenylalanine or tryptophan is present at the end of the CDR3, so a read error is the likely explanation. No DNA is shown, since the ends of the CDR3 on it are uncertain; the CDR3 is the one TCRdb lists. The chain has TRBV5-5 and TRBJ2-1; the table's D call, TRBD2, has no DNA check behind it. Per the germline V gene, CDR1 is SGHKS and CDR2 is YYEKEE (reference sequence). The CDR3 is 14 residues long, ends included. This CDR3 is CASSFSSLVNEQLL.

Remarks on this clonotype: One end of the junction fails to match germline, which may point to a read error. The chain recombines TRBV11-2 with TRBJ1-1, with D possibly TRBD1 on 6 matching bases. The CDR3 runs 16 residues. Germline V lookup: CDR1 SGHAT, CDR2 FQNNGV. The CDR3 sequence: CANSLETGLADTEAFF. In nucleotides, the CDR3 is TGTGCCAACAGCTTAGAGACAGGCTTGGCGGACACTGAAGCTTTCTTT.

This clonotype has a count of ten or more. The CDR3 nucleotides read TGTGCCAGCAGCCAAGATCAAGGGGGCGGGGAGCTGTTTTTT. Amino acid sequence: CASSQDQGGGELFF. This rearrangement joins TRBV4-2 to TRBJ2-2; D perhaps matches TRBD1 (6 bases). V lost 0 bases and J 7 bases, leaving 9 bases between the germline ends. This CDR3 region has 14 residues. CDR1 and CDR2 from the germline V gene are LGHNA and YNFKEQ.

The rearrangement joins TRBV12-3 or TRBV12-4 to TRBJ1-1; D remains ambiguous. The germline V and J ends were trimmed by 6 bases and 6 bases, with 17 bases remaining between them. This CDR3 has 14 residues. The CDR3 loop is CASSHPSIRAEAFF. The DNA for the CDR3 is TGTGCCAGCAGCCACCCTTCAATCCGCGCTGAAGCTTTCTTT.

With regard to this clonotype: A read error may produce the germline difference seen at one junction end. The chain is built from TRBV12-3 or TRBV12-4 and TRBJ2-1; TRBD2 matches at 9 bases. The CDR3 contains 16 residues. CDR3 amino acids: CASSLRSGGLKNEQFF. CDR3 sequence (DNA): TGTGCCAGCAGTTTAAGGAGCGGGGGGCTAAAGAATGAGCAGTTCTTT.